A single sample gave rise to the 17 T cell receptor beta chains below, sequenced in a study of cytomegalovirus exposure and HLA in healthy donors. The PCR contained 60 Vbeta and 13 Jbeta primers. Repertoires were generated with immunoSEQ multiplex PCR, while TCRdb's copy carries only in-frame clones and drops some. The sample lists about 160,000 clones; approximately 77% were seen once. Sequenced material: PBMCs. These receptors all stem from a man aged 25-45 years in good health and CMV-seropositive.

CDR3: CASQLQGPYEQYF. For the CDR3, the DNA is TGTGCCAGCCAATTACAGGGGCCCTACGAGCAGTACTTC. The V call is TRBV27, the J call TRBJ2-7, with 7 bases aligning to TRBD1. Germline-derived CDR1 and CDR2 are MNHEY and SMNVEV (reference sequence). CDR3 length: 13 amino acids. The ends lost 8 bases at V and 2 bases at J; junction bases unmatched: 6.

This clone turned up a few times. This chain joins TRBV7-9 and TRBJ2-3; possible D gene TRBD2, 6 bases. V lost 5 bases and J 5 bases, leaving 8 bases between the germline ends. Germline values: CDR1 SEHNR, CDR2 FQNEAQ (reference sequence). CDR3 length: 12 amino acids. Here the CDR3 DNA reads TGTGCCAGCAGCGGGGAGGTAGATACGCAGTATTTT. Its protein is CASSGEVDTQYF.

The genes are TRBV18 and TRBJ1-4, with D possibly matching TRBD1 (6 bases). Germline CDR1 reads KGHSH; CDR2 reads LQKENI. With 3 bases removed from V and 0 bases from J, the gap between germline ends came to 14 bases. This CDR3 region has 17 residues. The CDR3 sequence: CASSPEGVLATNEKLFF. The DNA for the CDR3 is TGTGCCAGCTCACCCGAGGGGGTTCTTGCAACTAATGAAAAACTGTTTTTT.

V and J are TRBV2 and TRBJ2-1, with 7 bases lining up with TRBD1. Trimming cost V 6 bases and J 10 bases; bases outside gene matches: 9. Per germline, CDR1 SNHLY and CDR2 FYNNEI. This CDR3 region has 13 residues. The CDR3 coding sequence is TGTGCCAGCAGCAGGGACAGTCCTCGGGAGCAGTTCTTC. This translates into CASSRDSPREQFF.

The chain joins TRBV4-1 to TRBJ1-2, with D unresolved. V was clipped by 2 bases and J by 5 bases, with 6 bases between them. This CDR3 spans 12 amino acids. From germline, CDR1 is MGHRA and CDR2 YSYEKL. CDR3 amino acids: CASSQSTYGYTF. CDR3 coding DNA: TGCGCCAGCAGCCAATCAACTTATGGCTACACCTTC.

V and J are TRBV11-1 and TRBJ2-3; no firm D call. The germline V gene encodes CDR1 SGHAT and CDR2 FQDESV (reference sequence). This CDR3 contains 12 residues. V was cut by 11 bases and J by 1 base, with 10 bases left in between. CDR3 nucleotide sequence: TGTGCCCGAAAAACAGGCACAGATACGCAGTATTTT. Amino acids: CARKTGTDTQYF.

The V call is TRBV2, the J call TRBJ1-1; D is unresolved. Per the germline V gene, CDR1 is SNHLY and CDR2 is FYNNEI. V was pared by 7 bases and J by 1 base, with 10 bases between. The CDR3 has 13 residues. CDR3 DNA: TGTGCCAGCATTCAACGGGGGAACACTGAAGCTTTCTTT. It yields the protein CASIQRGNTEAFF.

V and J are TRBV5-5 and TRBJ1-1, with unresolved D. Trimming took 0 bases from V and 7 from J, leaving 4 bases between them. The germline V gene encodes CDR1 SGHKS and CDR2 YYEKEE (reference sequence). This CDR3 region has 11 residues. CDR3 sequence (DNA): TGTGCCAGCAGCTTGGGTAGTGAAGCTTTCTTT. Protein: CASSLGSEAFF. Full variable domain (missing parts from reference TRBV5-5 and TRBJ1-1): DAGVTQSPTHLIKTRGQQVTLRCSPISGHKSVSWYQQVLGQGPQFIFQYYEKEERGRGNFPDRFSARQFPNYSSELNVNALLLGDSALYLCASSLGSEAFFGQGTRLTVV.

The chain is built from TRBV11-2 and TRBJ1-3; D is uncertain. CDR1 and CDR2 from the germline V gene are SGHAT and FQNNGV. This CDR3 is built from 12 residues. V lost 7 bases and J lost 4, with 8 bases in between. In nucleotides, the CDR3 is TGTGCCAGCACCCTCTCCGGAAACACCATATATTTT. Translation gives CASTLSGNTIYF.

The chain is built from TRBV9 and TRBJ2-2; TRBD2 agrees at 7 bases. The CDR3 totals 16 residues. Looked up from germline, CDR1 is SGDLS and CDR2 is YYNGEE. With V trimmed by 4 bases and J by 4 bases, 10 bases remained unmatched. CDR3 sequence (DNA): TGTGCCAGCAGCCCCCGACTAGCAGCTCCCACCGGGGAGCTGTTTTTT. Its translation is CASSPRLAAPTGELFF.

The genes are TRBV6-1 and TRBJ2-6; no reliable D call. In germline, CDR1 is MNHNS, CDR2 SASEGT. With 3 bases removed from V and 0 bases from J, the gap between germline ends came to 6 bases. This CDR3 is built from 15 residues. The CDR3 protein is CASSDSVSGANVLTF. Here the CDR3 DNA reads TGTGCCAGCAGTGATTCAGTCTCTGGGGCCAACGTCCTGACTTTC.

The chain links TRBV5-1 to TRBJ2-1, with 12 bases matching TRBD2. The ends lost 4 bases at V and 1 base at J; junction bases unmatched: 3. Germline V CDR1 and CDR2: SGHRS, YFSETQ. The CDR3 runs 16 residues. CDR3: CASSGGTSGSYNEQFF. Written as DNA, the CDR3 is TGCGCCAGCAGCGGGGGGACTAGCGGGTCCTACAATGAGCAGTTCTTC.

The chain links TRBV5-6 to TRBJ2-4; D uncertain. The CDR3 consists of 14 residues. V was cut by 1 base and J by 3 bases, with 8 bases left in between. The germline V gene encodes CDR1 SGHDT and CDR2 YYEEEE. The CDR3 nucleotides read TGTGCCAGCAGCTTGAACACGATCAAAAACATTCAGTACTTC. It translates to CASSLNTIKNIQYF.

The rearrangement uses TRBV28 and TRBJ2-3; 7 bases are a match to TRBD2. The trim removed 6 bases at V and 2 bases at J, leaving 14 bases unmatched. The CDR3 loop spans 17 amino acids. Germline V gene lookup returns CDR1 MDHEN and CDR2 SYDVKM. CDR3 nucleotide sequence: TGTGCCAGCAGCCAATTTTCGAGGCTAGCGGACACAGATACGCAGTATTTT. Amino acid sequence: CASSQFSRLADTDTQYF.

The V gene is TRBV7-3, the J gene TRBJ2-3, with TRBD2 matching over 12 bases. The J segment lost 5 bases and the V segment lost 4 bases, leaving 4 bases of the junction unmatched. Germline lookup yields CDR1 SGHTA and CDR2 FQGTGA. This CDR3 is 15 amino acids long. This chain's CDR3 is CASSSSGGAVDTQYF. DNA for the CDR3: TGTGCCAGCAGCTCTAGCGGGGGGGCCGTAGATACGCAGTATTTT.

This clone was recorded only once. This chain joins TRBV6-6 and TRBJ2-5, with D possibly being TRBD2 (6 bases). Trimming took 7 bases from V and 7 from J, leaving 19 bases between them. From germline, CDR1 is MNHNY and CDR2 SVGAGI (reference sequence). The CDR3 spans 14 residues. CDR3 nucleotide sequence: TGTGCCAGCACCACTGGAGGAGGGGCGGCGACCCAGTACTTC. Protein: CASTTGGGAATQYF.

The rearrangement joins TRBV5-6 to TRBJ1-5; the D is unclear. This CDR3 comprises 14 residues. In germline, CDR1 is SGHDT, CDR2 YYEEEE. V gave up 0 bases and J gave up 3 bases, with 7 bases separating them. CDR3 sequence (DNA): TGTGCCAGCAGCTTGGGGGCAGTCAATCAGCCCCAGCATTTT. Its translation: CASSLGAVNQPQHF.